Here is one T cell receptor beta chain with its context. Its antigen is not known. The same CDR3 can be traced to other DNA sequences in this sample. The PCR used 60 Vbeta and 13 Jbeta primers. TCRdb keeps only in-frame clones here, not all; method: immunoSEQ multiplex PCR. Of about 47,000 clones in the sample, 72% were seen once. The junction had 3 bases not matched to a gene; V was cut back by 3 bases and J by 5 bases. In germline, CDR1 is MNHNS, CDR2 SASEGT. This CDR3 is 13 amino acids long. The sample comes from a study of cytomegalovirus exposure and HLA in healthy donors. Findings of the study overall: HLA alleles showed associations with 16,951 TCR beta sequences in a later analysis, at a 0.05 false discovery rate.

The sample consisted of PBMCs. The TCR was taken from a man aged 30 to 45 in good health and CMV-seronegative. The chain recombines TRBV6-1 with TRBJ1-2; 7 bases match TRBD1. The DNA of the CDR3 is TGTGCCAGCAGTGACGGGACAGTATATGGCTACACCTTC. Translated: CASSDGTVYGYTF.